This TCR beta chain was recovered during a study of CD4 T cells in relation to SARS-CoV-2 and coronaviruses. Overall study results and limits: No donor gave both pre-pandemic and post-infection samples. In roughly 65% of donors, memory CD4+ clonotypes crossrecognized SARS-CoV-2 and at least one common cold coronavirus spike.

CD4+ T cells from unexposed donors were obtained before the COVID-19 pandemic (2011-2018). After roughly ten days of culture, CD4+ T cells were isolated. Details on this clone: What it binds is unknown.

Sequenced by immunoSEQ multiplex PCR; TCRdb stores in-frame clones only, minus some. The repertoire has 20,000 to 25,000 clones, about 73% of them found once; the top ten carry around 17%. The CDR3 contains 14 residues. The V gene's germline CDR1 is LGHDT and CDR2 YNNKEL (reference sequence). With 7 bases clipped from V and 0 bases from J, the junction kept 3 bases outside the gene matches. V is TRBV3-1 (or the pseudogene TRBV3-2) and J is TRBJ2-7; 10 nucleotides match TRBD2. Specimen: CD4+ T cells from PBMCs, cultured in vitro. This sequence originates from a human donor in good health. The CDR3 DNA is TGTGCCAGCACCAGCGGGGGGGCCTCCTACGAGCAGTACTTC. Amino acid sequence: CASTSGGASYEQYF.